The present entry profiles one T cell receptor beta chain with its context. Its antigen is unknown. There are no base qualities to consult, and no much larger clone falls within one base. This sample was taken from a study of identical twins (dated by TCRdb to about 2016). Describing the broader study: The study deep-sequenced TCR alpha and beta repertoires from monozygotic twins, unrelated adults of various ages and cord blood to test whether fetal clonotypes persist. To rule out contamination, replicate twin experiments were performed at different times with different library preparation protocols.

The library was prepared using 5' RACE. Sequencing relied on an Illumina HiSeq 2000. Template switching introduced a universal primer binding site; the final cDNA contained a unique molecular identifier, enabling accurate counting of TCR cDNA molecules. Specific primers in the conserved constant-segment region were used to synthesize first-strand cDNA for TCR alpha and beta chains. To control for contamination, every cDNA library carried two barcodes: a SMART-Mk sample barcode plus Illumina barcodes. TruSeq adapter sequences along with Illumina sample barcodes were introduced in two successive PCR steps. TCR alpha and beta cDNA libraries were sequenced on the Illumina HiSeq platform with custom primers. The paper's data handling went like this. MiGEC was used to process raw reads and extract unique molecular identifiers, and MiXCR was used to find CDR3 positions. For each individual, recombination models were inferred using an EM algorithm with the repgenHMM and IGoR tools. Shared clonotypes were analyzed with the tcR package in R, and sharing was normalized by the product of cloneset sizes. To study raw recombination free of thymic and clonal selection effects, out-of-frame nonproductive sequences were analyzed. TCRdb reworked the public reads: Q25 trimming with fastp, MiXCR clone assembly, productive beta chains retained. Entries are consolidated by CDR3 protein sequence, retaining the most common genes and DNA. The V and J calls reflect TCRdb's pipeline rather than the authors' work. Here the sample has about 490,000 distinct CDR3 sequences; 12% to 15% occur a single time. Less than 0.5% of the sample comes from the top ten.

Every donor in the study was a healthy Caucasian. The twin cohort consisted of three pairs of female monozygotic twins, all aged roughly 18 to 30 years. Positive isolation kits from Invitrogen were used to isolate CD4+ and CD8+ T cell populations. Here is what the overall study found, with its caveats: In beta out-of-frame sequences, excess twin sharing was weaker, because having fewer shared sequences lowered the signal-to-noise ratio. Recombination models systematically underestimated out-of-frame TCR alpha sharing in monozygotic twins but agreed with sharing between unrelated individuals. Zero-insertion analyses could be partly confounded by invariant T cells such as MAIT and iNKT, although diverse VJ usage argued against such confounding for most clonotypes. Out-of-frame TCR alpha sequences shared between twins showed an excess of low generation-probability sequences compared with coincidental sharing between unrelated individuals. Because the same donors could not be followed over many years, the conclusions depended on cross-sectional statistical analysis. Fewer insertions were carried by abundant cord blood beta clonotypes; a weaker similar trend was observed in young adult naive repertoires, while no such trend was observed in memory repertoires.

These same data were also listed under a study on yellow fever vaccine responses in identical twins. The second study's authors report: The T cell response to vaccination in identical twins was reported by the authors to appear partly convergent and partly personalized. In identical twins, the study followed T cell clones that responded to the vaccine with precision.

The origin of this receptor is a young woman in good health. The source material was CD4+ T cells sorted from blood.

The CDR3 corresponds to CSARQTASGELFF. The DNA reads as follows: TGCAGTGCTAGACAAACTGCGTCCGGGGAGCTGTTTTTT. The chain is made from TRBV20-1 and TRBJ2-2, with the identity of the D gene unclear. CDR1 and CDR2, per the germline V gene (reference sequence), are DFQATT and SNEGSKA. Spanning cysteine to phenylalanine, the CDR3 consists of 13 amino acids. Of the read, only the CDR3 DNA is kept; its 39 bases are in frame from base 1. V drops 2 bases and J drops 6 bases, leaving 10 bases in between.